This T cell receptor (beta chain) was sequenced for a study of somatic mutations in cytotoxic T cells in rheumatoid arthritis. Study information: Flow sorting at nearly 100% purity was applied to some V beta antibody-stained T-cell populations, which included V beta1+ cells sequenced for TCRB. Study observations and caveats: Exceedance of 20% of CD8+ cells by the largest CD8+ clone occurred in about an eighth of the roughly 60 patients.

The CDR3 contains 15 residues. The ends lost 6 bases at V and 6 bases at J; junction bases unmatched: 11. The V gene's germline CDR1 is KGHSH and CDR2 LQKENI. Comment on this clone: The target antigen is unknown.

Study processing details: Patient CD8+ clones bigger than 1% seldom lined up with published virus-specific TCRB sequences. TCRdb's copy holds only in-frame clones and misses some; the assay was immunoSEQ multiplex PCR. The V and J calls and clone size come from that table; D and trimming were worked out from the DNA. The data show about 15,000 clones, about 69% seen once. Sequencing used CD8+ T cells sorted from blood. The TCR originated in an adult with rheumatoid arthritis. The rearrangement uses TRBV18 and TRBJ1-5; 7 bases align to TRBD1. Written as DNA, the CDR3 is TGTGCCAGCTCTCATACAGGGGAAGTAGGTCAGCCCCAGCATTTT. This sequence encodes CASSHTGEVGQPQHF. Full variable domain (rest looked up from reference TRBV18 and TRBJ1-5): NAGVMQNPRHLVRRRGQEARLRCSPMKGHSHVYWYRQLPEEGLKFMVYLQKENIIDESGMPKERFSAEFPKEGPSILRIQQVVRGDSAAYFCASSHTGEVGQPQHFGDGTRLSIL.